This is a list of T cell receptor beta chains from one sample in a study of metastatic and nonmetastatic thyroid tumors. TCRdb reassembled clones from the PCR reads with MiXCR. Here the sample spans about 53,000 clones, around 20% being singletons. Sequenced input: blood. The receptors were sampled from a female donor with papillary thyroid cancer or a benign thyroid nodule (not recorded which). Some clones in this sample may be carry-over from other donors' samples. CDR3s include the opening cysteine and the closing phenylalanine or tryptophan. The D gene is left open where the match is weak. Clone size is given for some rows only: seen once, a few or many times, or a class if the clone is expanded.

TRBJ2-7 TRBV5-1 . . TGTGCCAGCAGCTTCGGACGGTCCATGAGCTACGAGCAGTACTTC CASSFGRSMSYEQYF
TRBJ1-3 TRBV7-2 many TRBD1 TGTGCCAGCAGCTCGCAGGGGGCCAATGGAAACACCATATATTTT CASSSQGANGNTIYF
TRBJ1-4 TRBV11-2 many . TGTGCCAGCAGCTCTACCTCAGGGTGGGTGTTTTTT CASSSTSGWVFF
TRBJ1-4 TRBV5-4 . . TGTGCCAGCAGCATTGGACAGTCCGATAATGAAAAACTGTTTTTT CASSIGQSDNEKLFF
TRBJ2-2 TRBV6-2/TRBV6-3 many TRBD2 TGTGCCAGCATTCAAAGCGGGAGGGAGACCGGGGAGCTGTTTTTT CASIQSGRETGELFF
TRBJ2-2 TRBV15 many . TGTGCCACCAGCAGAGTAGTGGGGAACACCGGGGAGCTGTTTTTT CATSRVVGNTGELFF
TRBJ2-7 TRBV7-8 . . TGTGCCAGCAGCTTTTGGTCTATCTGGAACTACGAGCAGTACTTC CASSFWSIWNYEQYF
TRBJ1-3 TRBV5-5 many TRBD1 TGTGCCAGCGGCGGGGGGGGACAGACCTCTGGAAACACCATATATTTT CASGGGGQTSGNTIYF
TRBJ1-1 TRBV30 . . TGTGCCTGGAGTAGGGCAGGAACCTACGAGCAATACTTT CAWSRAGTYEQYF
TRBJ2-4 TRBV12-3/TRBV12-4 many . TGTGCCAGCAGGGGGACGTTTAACCTAGCCAAAAACATTCAGTACTTC CASRGTFNLAKNIQYF
TRBJ2-7 TRBV6-2/TRBV6-3 few . TGTGCCAGCAGTTACCGGGGCATGGAGAGGGTAGACTCCTACGAGCAGTACTTC CASSYRGMERVDSYEQYF
TRBJ2-3 TRBV11-3 many . TGTGCCAGCAGCTTAGTAACCGCAGATACGCAGTATTTT CASSLVTADTQYF
TRBJ1-6 TRBV4-1 many . TGCGCCAGCAGCCAAGATTCAGCGGGGGGATCACCCCTCCACTTT CASSQDSAGGSPLHF
TRBJ2-7 TRBV5-1 . . TGCACCAGCAGAGCGCGCGACGAGCAGTACTTC CTSRARDEQYF
TRBJ2-1 TRBV6-1 many . TGTGCCAGCGACCCCCATAGTGGACTGCACAATGAGCAGTTCTTC CASDPHSGLHNEQFF
TRBJ1-1 TRBV7-2 many . TGTGCCAGCAGCTTAGACAGGGCCGGAGCTTTCTTT CASSLDRAGAFF
TRBJ2-5 TRBV7-8 many . TGTGCCAGCAGCTTATTTGTTGAAGAGACCCAGTACTTC CASSLFVEETQYF
TRBJ2-1 TRBV7-9 many . TGTGCCAGCAGCTTAGCCAGGAACAATGAGCAGTTCTTC CASSLARNNEQFF
TRBJ1-1 TRBV6-6 many . TGTGCCAGCAGTTACTCCTCGGGGGCGCAAACTGAAGCTTTCTTT CASSYSSGAQTEAFF
TRBJ2-7 TRBV20-1 . . TGCAGTGCTCATTGGTCCCGGGTCAGCTCCTACGAGCAGTACTTC CSAHWSRVSSYEQYF
TRBJ1-2 TRBV27 many . TGTGCCAGCAGATTCCGCGGGACATCCTATGGCTACACCTTC CASRFRGTSYGYTF
TRBJ2-7 TRBV11-2 many TRBD1 TGTGCCAGCAGCCAGGACAGGGACGATGGCTACGAGCAGTACTTC CASSQDRDDGYEQYF
TRBJ2-1 TRBV18 . TRBD2 TGTGCCAGCTCACTCGCGGGAGTTTATAATGAGCAGTTCTTC CASSLAGVYNEQFF
TRBJ2-3 TRBV2 many TRBD2 TGTGCCAGCAATCAGGGACTAGCGGGAAGTCAAGATACGCAGTATTTT CASNQGLAGSQDTQYF
TRBJ2-7 TRBV30 many TRBD2 TGTGCCTGGAGCCTGACTAGCGGGCCCTACGAGCAGTACTTC CAWSLTSGPYEQYF
TRBJ1-2 TRBV5-1 many . TGCGCCAGCAGCTTGGATCAGGGCTTCTTAGGAGGCTACACCTTC CASSLDQGFLGGYTF
TRBJ1-2 TRBV9 many . TGTGCCAGCAGCGCCACGACAGTTAACTATGGCTACACCTTC CASSATTVNYGYTF
TRBJ2-6 TRBV6-5 many . TGTGCCAGCAGGCAGATGGGGGTCCTGCTTTCTGGGGCCAACGTCCTGACTTTC CASRQMGVLLSGANVLTF
TRBJ2-1 TRBV10-3 many . TGTGCCATCAGCCCTAGCGTTAGCTCCTACAATGAGCAGTTCTTC CAISPSVSSYNEQFF
TRBJ1-6 TRBV7-9 many TRBD1 TGTGCCAGCAGCTTCGGGACAGGGGGCTCACCCCTCCACTTT CASSFGTGGSPLHF
TRBJ2-7 TRBV7-6 . . TGTGCCAGCAGCAGTGGGAACGAGCAGTACTTC CASSSGNEQYF
TRBJ2-1 TRBV6-6 . . TGTGCCAGCAGTTACTCGACGACGGGAGTCGGCGATGAGCCGTTCTTC CASSYSTTGVGDEPFF